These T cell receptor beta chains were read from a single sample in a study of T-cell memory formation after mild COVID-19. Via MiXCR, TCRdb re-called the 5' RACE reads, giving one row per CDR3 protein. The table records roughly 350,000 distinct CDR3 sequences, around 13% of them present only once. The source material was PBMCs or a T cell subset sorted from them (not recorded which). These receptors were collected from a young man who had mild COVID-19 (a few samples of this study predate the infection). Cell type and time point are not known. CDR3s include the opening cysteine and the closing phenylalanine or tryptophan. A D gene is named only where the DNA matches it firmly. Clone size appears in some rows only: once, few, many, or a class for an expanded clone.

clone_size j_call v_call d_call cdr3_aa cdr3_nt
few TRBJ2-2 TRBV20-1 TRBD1 CSADRANTGELFF TGCAGTGCCGACAGGGCCAACACCGGGGAGCTGTTTTTT
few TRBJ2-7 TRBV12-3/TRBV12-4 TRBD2 CASSLSGTIRSYEQYF TGTGCCAGCAGTCTGAGCGGGACCATCCGCTCCTACGAGCAGTACTTC
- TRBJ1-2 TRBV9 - CASSLLGAYGYTF TGTGCCAGCAGCCTACTCGGGGCCTATGGCTACACCTTC
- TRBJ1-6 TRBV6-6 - CASSSQGSRRQNSPLHF TGTGCCAGCAGTTCCCAGGGAAGTCGCAGACAAAATTCACCCCTCCACTTT
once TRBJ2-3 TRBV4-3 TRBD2 CASSQVWTSPKYTQYF TGCGCCAGCAGCCAAGTTTGGACTAGTCCCAAGTATACGCAGTATTTT
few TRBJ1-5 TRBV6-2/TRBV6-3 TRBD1 CASTSLGRQGIPQHF TGTGCCAGCACCTCCCTTGGCAGACAGGGGATACCCCAGCATTTT
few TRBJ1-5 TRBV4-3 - CASSQDRSGNQPQHF TGCGCCAGCAGCCAAGATAGGTCGGGAAATCAGCCCCAGCATTTT
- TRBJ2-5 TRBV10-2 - CASMSGQETQYF TGCGCCAGCATGAGCGGCCAAGAGACCCAGTACTTC
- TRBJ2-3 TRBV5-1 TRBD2 CDSSSQAGLTDTQYF TGCGACAGCAGCTCTCAAGCGGGACTCACAGATACGCAGTATTTT
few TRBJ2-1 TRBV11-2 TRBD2 CASSLLAGGAAGSEQFF TGTGCCAGCAGCTTACTTGCGGGGGGGGCAGCGGGGTCCGAGCAGTTCTTC
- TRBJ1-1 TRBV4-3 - CASSQDAGRPTEAFF TGCGCCAGCAGCCAAGATGCCGGACGACCCACTGAAGCTTTCTTT
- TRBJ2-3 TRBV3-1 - CASSRRDDGYTDTQYF TGTGCCAGCAGCCGCCGGGACGACGGCTACACAGATACGCAGTATTTT
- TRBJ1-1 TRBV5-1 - CASSFEGRNTEAFF TGCGCCAGCAGCTTTGAGGGAAGAAACACTGAAGCTTTCTTT
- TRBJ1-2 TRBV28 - CASSHYGYTF TGTGCCAGCAGTCACTATGGCTACACCTTC
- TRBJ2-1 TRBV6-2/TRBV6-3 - CASSYGGRNEQFF TGTGCCAGCAGTTACGGGGGACGGAATGAGCAGTTCTTC
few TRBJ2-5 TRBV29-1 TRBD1 CSVRWGLDRDETQYF TGCAGCGTCCGGTGGGGACTGGACAGGGACGAGACCCAGTACTTC
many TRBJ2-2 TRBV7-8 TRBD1 CASSATGTGGSGELFF TGTGCCAGCAGCGCAACCGGGACAGGGGGTTCGGGGGAGCTGTTTTTT
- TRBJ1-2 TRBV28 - CATLGPSQTSYGYTF TGTGCCACCTTGGGACCATCTCAAACAAGCTATGGCTACACCTTC
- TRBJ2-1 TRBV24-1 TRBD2 CATSGISGGNEQFF TGTGCCACCAGTGGGATTAGCGGGGGCAATGAGCAGTTCTTC
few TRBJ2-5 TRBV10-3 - CAIGTGAGETQYF TGTGCCATCGGGACCGGAGCCGGCGAGACCCAGTACTTC
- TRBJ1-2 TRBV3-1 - CASSQRTGGYTF TGTGCCAGCAGCCAAAGAACGGGAGGCTACACCTTC
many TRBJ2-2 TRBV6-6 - CASSYSPGHTGELFF TGTGCCAGCAGTTACTCGCCGGGGCACACCGGGGAGCTGTTTTTT
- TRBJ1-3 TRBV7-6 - CASSLVSGLGNTIYF TGTGCCAGCAGCTTAGTTTCAGGGCTTGGAAACACCATATATTTT
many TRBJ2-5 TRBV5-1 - CASSLKQGVETQYF TGCGCCAGCAGCTTGAAACAGGGAGTGGAGACCCAGTACTTC
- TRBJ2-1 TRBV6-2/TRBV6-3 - CASRPGLRTPREQFF TGTGCCAGCAGGCCGGGACTGCGAACCCCACGGGAGCAGTTCTTC
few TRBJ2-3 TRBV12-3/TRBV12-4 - CASSRRAVTDTQYF TGTGCCAGCAGCCGCCGCGCGGTCACAGATACGCAGTATTTT
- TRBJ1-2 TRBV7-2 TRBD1 CASSLGFGTVNYGYTF TGTGCCAGCAGCTTAGGATTCGGGACAGTGAACTATGGCTACACCTTC
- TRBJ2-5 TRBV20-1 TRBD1 CSARPFDRVRETQYF TGCAGTGCTAGACCCTTCGACAGGGTGCGAGAGACCCAGTACTTC